This is a list of T cell receptor beta chains from one sample in a study of circulating and synovial CD4+ cells in juvenile arthritis. Libraries were prepared by immunoSEQ multiplex PCR; TCRdb keeps only in-frame clonotypes and omits some of them. The table includes a few thousand clones, 85% to 90% detected once. The specimen sequenced was HLA-DR+ CD4+ T cells from blood. The source of these receptors is a human donor with juvenile idiopathic arthritis. CDR3s include the opening cysteine and the closing phenylalanine or tryptophan. D genes are given only for firm matches. Rows give clone size only sometimes, using once, few, many, or a class for an expanded clone.

clone size: NA
V gene: TRBV18
J gene: TRBJ1-3
D gene: TRBD1
CDR3 length: 16
CDR3 DNA: TGTGCCAGCTCATACCCGACAGGGGCTTCTGGAAACACCATATATTTT
CDR3 protein: CASSYPTGASGNTIYF

clone size: NA
V gene: TRBV5-6
J gene: TRBJ2-7
D gene: NA
CDR3 length: 15
CDR3 DNA: TGTGCCAGCAGCTTGGTAACTAGCAGCTCCTACGAGCAGTCCTTC
CDR3 protein: CASSLVTSSSYEQSF

clone size: NA
V gene: TRBV5-1
J gene: TRBJ2-7
D gene: NA
CDR3 length: 15
CDR3 DNA: TGCGCCAGCAGCCTTTCCCCGGGAGACTCCTACGAGCAGTACTTC
CDR3 protein: CASSLSPGDSYEQYF

clone size: NA
V gene: TRBV9
J gene: TRBJ2-1
D gene: TRBD2
CDR3 length: 16
CDR3 DNA: TGTGCCAGCAGCGGCGCGTGGGGGGGAATCCACAATGAGCAGTTCTTC
CDR3 protein: CASSGAWGGIHNEQFF

clone size: NA
V gene: TRBV14
J gene: TRBJ1-2
D gene: NA
CDR3 length: 13
CDR3 DNA: TGTGCCAGCAGCCCGCTTGCAGGGCTCGGCTACACCTTC
CDR3 protein: CASSPLAGLGYTF

clone size: NA
V gene: TRBV15
J gene: TRBJ2-1
D gene: TRBD1
CDR3 length: 14
CDR3 DNA: TGTGCCACCGAGGGGACAGGGGGTTACAATGAGCAGTTCTTC
CDR3 protein: CATEGTGGYNEQFF

clone size: NA
V gene: TRBV5-1
J gene: TRBJ2-1
D gene: NA
CDR3 length: 16
CDR3 DNA: TGCGCCAGCAGCTTGGATGGCAGGAACACCTACAATGAGCAGTTCTTC
CDR3 protein: CASSLDGRNTYNEQFF

clone size: once
V gene: TRBV7-9
J gene: TRBJ1-5
D gene: NA
CDR3 length: 13
CDR3 DNA: TGTGCCAGCAGCCTGAGCCGCAATCAGCCCCAGCATTTT
CDR3 protein: CASSLSRNQPQHF

clone size: NA
V gene: TRBV2
J gene: TRBJ1-4
D gene: NA
CDR3 length: 13
CDR3 DNA: TGTGCCAGCTTGCGATATGAAAATGAAAAACTGTTTTTT
CDR3 protein: CASLRYENEKLFF

clone size: NA
V gene: TRBV10-1
J gene: TRBJ2-3
D gene: NA
CDR3 length: 13
CDR3 DNA: TGCGCCAGCAGTGGAACGCCCTATGATACGCAGTATTTT
CDR3 protein: CASSGTPYDTQYF

clone size: once
V gene: TRBV6-5
J gene: TRBJ1-1
D gene: NA
CDR3 length: 14
CDR3 DNA: TGTGCCAGCAGTTACGACAGAAAGAACACTGAAGCTTTCTTT
CDR3 protein: CASSYDRKNTEAFF

clone size: NA
V gene: TRBV19
J gene: TRBJ2-5
D gene: TRBD2
CDR3 length: 16
CDR3 DNA: TGTGCCAGTAGTCCTCAACTAGCGGGCGGCCAAGAGACCCAGTACTTC
CDR3 protein: CASSPQLAGGQETQYF

clone size: NA
V gene: TRBV30
J gene: TRBJ2-7
D gene: NA
CDR3 length: 11
CDR3 DNA: TGTGCCTGGAGCGGCAGGTACGAGCAGTACTTC
CDR3 protein: CAWSGRYEQYF

clone size: once
V gene: TRBV6-1
J gene: TRBJ2-3
D gene: TRBD2
CDR3 length: 16
CDR3 DNA: TGTGCCAGCAGTGACATCGGACTAGCGGGCACAGATACGCAGTATTTT
CDR3 protein: CASSDIGLAGTDTQYF

clone size: NA
V gene: TRBV29-1
J gene: TRBJ2-7
D gene: NA
CDR3 length: 12
CDR3 DNA: TGCAGCGTTGAAGACAGGGAATACGAGCAGTACTTC
CDR3 protein: CSVEDREYEQYF

clone size: NA
V gene: TRBV19
J gene: TRBJ2-2
D gene: NA
CDR3 length: 14
CDR3 DNA: TGTGCCAGTAGTATTACTGCGAACACCGGGGAGCTGTTTTTT
CDR3 protein: CASSITANTGELFF

clone size: NA
V gene: TRBV29-1
J gene: TRBJ1-4
D gene: TRBD1
CDR3 length: 14
CDR3 DNA: TGCAGCGTCGAGATACGGGACAGGGATGAAAAACTGTTTTTT
CDR3 protein: CSVEIRDRDEKLFF

clone size: NA
V gene: TRBV28
J gene: TRBJ1-1
D gene: NA
CDR3 length: 12
CDR3 DNA: TGTGCCAGCAGCAGGGCTCCTTCCGAAGCTTTCTTT
CDR3 protein: CASSRAPSEAFF

clone size: NA
V gene: TRBV5-6
J gene: TRBJ2-3
D gene: TRBD2
CDR3 length: 18
CDR3 DNA: TGTGCCAGCAGCTCGAACGGACTAGCGGGGCCATCCACAGATACGCAGTATTTT
CDR3 protein: CASSSNGLAGPSTDTQYF

clone size: NA
V gene: TRBV5-1
J gene: TRBJ1-1
D gene: NA
CDR3 length: 12
CDR3 DNA: TGCGCCAGCAGCACGGGTATCACTGAAGCTTTCTTT
CDR3 protein: CASSTGITEAFF

clone size: NA
V gene: TRBV12-5
J gene: TRBJ2-1
D gene: TRBD2
CDR3 length: 15
CDR3 DNA: TGTGCTAGTGGGCCTGGGGGAGCGGGGAACAATGAGCAGTTCTTC
CDR3 protein: CASGPGGAGNNEQFF

clone size: NA
V gene: TRBV7-2
J gene: TRBJ2-3
D gene: TRBD2
CDR3 length: 16
CDR3 DNA: TGTGCCAGCAGCCCTTGGGGGCGGGGGGGCACAGATACGCAGTATTTT
CDR3 protein: CASSPWGRGGTDTQYF

clone size: NA
V gene: TRBV5-6
J gene: TRBJ1-1
D gene: TRBD1
CDR3 length: 15
CDR3 DNA: TGTGCCAGCAGCTCCCGGGACAGGGTATACACTGAAGCTTTCTTT
CDR3 protein: CASSSRDRVYTEAFF

clone size: NA
V gene: TRBV6-4
J gene: TRBJ2-7
D gene: NA
CDR3 length: 14
CDR3 DNA: TGTGCCAGCAGTGAAGCAAAGCGGTGGGACGAGCAGTACTTC
CDR3 protein: CASSEAKRWDEQYF

clone size: NA
V gene: TRBV15
J gene: TRBJ2-3
D gene: NA
CDR3 length: 15
CDR3 DNA: TGTGCCACCAGCAGAGAAGATAATGGCCGAGATACGCAGTATTTT
CDR3 protein: CATSREDNGRDTQYF

clone size: NA
V gene: TRBV6-5
J gene: TRBJ2-3
D gene: TRBD1
CDR3 length: 16
CDR3 DNA: TGTGCCAGCAGTTACTGGGCAGGACAGGAAGGGTATACGCAGTATTTT
CDR3 protein: CASSYWAGQEGYTQYF

clone size: once
V gene: TRBV6-5
J gene: TRBJ1-1
D gene: NA
CDR3 length: 13
CDR3 DNA: TGTGCCAGCAGTCTGGGAGGGGGTACTGAAGCTTTCTTT
CDR3 protein: CASSLGGGTEAFF

clone size: NA
V gene: TRBV5-8
J gene: TRBJ2-3
D gene: NA
CDR3 length: 15
CDR3 DNA: TGTGCCAGCAGCCGGGACTCGGCGGAGACAGATACGCAGTATTTT
CDR3 protein: CASSRDSAETDTQYF

clone size: NA
V gene: TRBV29-1
J gene: TRBJ2-4
D gene: NA
CDR3 length: 13
CDR3 DNA: TGCAGCGTTGTAACAGGGGCCAAAAACATTCAGTACTTC
CDR3 protein: CSVVTGAKNIQYF

clone size: NA
V gene: TRBV7-8
J gene: TRBJ1-1
D gene: TRBD1
CDR3 length: 13
CDR3 DNA: TGTGCCAGCAGCCCCGGACAGGGGGCTGAAGCTTTCTTT
CDR3 protein: CASSPGQGAEAFF

clone size: NA
V gene: TRBV6-5
J gene: TRBJ1-3
D gene: NA
CDR3 length: 14
CDR3 DNA: TGTGCCAGCAGTTACAGCTACTCTGGAAACACCATATATTTT
CDR3 protein: CASSYSYSGNTIYF

clone size: NA
V gene: TRBV29-1
J gene: TRBJ2-1
D gene: TRBD2
CDR3 length: 13
CDR3 DNA: TGCAGCGTTGCGGGAGGACTTATCAATGAGCAGTTCTTC
CDR3 protein: CSVAGGLINEQFF

clone size: NA
V gene: TRBV30
J gene: TRBJ1-6
D gene: TRBD1
CDR3 length: 15
CDR3 DNA: TGTGCCTGGAAAGGGGTCAGGGGGTTGAATTCACCCCTCCACTTT
CDR3 protein: CAWKGVRGLNSPLHF

clone size: NA
V gene: TRBV5-6
J gene: TRBJ1-4
D gene: NA
CDR3 length: 14
CDR3 DNA: TGTGCCAGCAGCTTGGGGACTGGTTGGGAAAAACTGTTTTTT
CDR3 protein: CASSLGTGWEKLFF

clone size: few
V gene: TRBV4-1
J gene: TRBJ1-5
D gene: NA
CDR3 length: 18
CDR3 DNA: TGCGCCAGCAGCCAAGAGCCCCTCGCAGGGTACAGCAATCAGCCCCAGCATTTT
CDR3 protein: CASSQEPLAGYSNQPQHF

clone size: NA
V gene: TRBV6-6
J gene: TRBJ1-2
D gene: TRBD1
CDR3 length: 15
CDR3 DNA: TGTGCCAGCAGTTACCCGACAGGGGGCGACTATGGCTACACCTTC
CDR3 protein: CASSYPTGGDYGYTF

clone size: NA
V gene: TRBV10-3
J gene: TRBJ2-7
D gene: TRBD1
CDR3 length: 13
CDR3 DNA: TGTGCCACTTCGACAGGGGAATCCTACGAGCAGTACTTC
CDR3 protein: CATSTGESYEQYF

clone size: NA
V gene: TRBV7-2
J gene: TRBJ1-2
D gene: TRBD1
CDR3 length: 16
CDR3 DNA: TGTGCCAGCAGTTCCCGTCGGACAGGGGGCGCAGTTGGCTACACCTTC
CDR3 protein: CASSSRRTGGAVGYTF

clone size: once
V gene: TRBV5-1
J gene: TRBJ2-3
D gene: NA
CDR3 length: 15
CDR3 DNA: TGCGCCAGCAGCTTGGCTGGGCAGTCCACAGATACGCAGTATTTT
CDR3 protein: CASSLAGQSTDTQYF

clone size: NA
V gene: TRBV29-1
J gene: TRBJ1-1
D gene: TRBD1
CDR3 length: 16
CDR3 DNA: TGCAGCGTTGAAGGCAAGACAGGGGCCATCTCCTCGGGAGCTTTCTTT
CDR3 protein: CSVEGKTGAISSGAFF